These T cell receptor beta chains were read from a single sample in a study of CD8 T cells in ankylosing spondylitis. TCRdb processed the 5' RACE reads anew with MiXCR; each CDR3 protein has one entry. Among roughly 36,000 distinct CDR3 sequences, over 12% were seen once, and the ten largest hold 36%. The sequencing input was blood. The receptor source for this set is a male donor with ankylosing spondylitis or in good health (not recorded which). The CDR3 runs from the conserved cysteine through the conserved F or W. D genes are given only for firm matches. Size values are once, few and many counts, or a class for expanded clones, and some rows have none.

CDR3	DNA	size	V	J	D	length
CASSHGGSNEKLFF	TGCGCCAGCAGCCACGGGGGATCTAATGAAAAACTGTTTTTT	few	TRBV4-3	TRBJ1-4	NA	14
CASSLFGGDTGELFF	TGTGCCAGCAGCTTATTCGGGGGCGACACCGGGGAGCTGTTTTTT	few	TRBV7-3	TRBJ2-2	NA	15
CASSRDLGNQPQHF	TGTGCCAGCAGCCGGGACCTAGGCAATCAGCCCCAGCATTTT	few	TRBV12-3/TRBV12-4	TRBJ1-5	NA	14
CASSQGTGRNQPQHF	TGCGCCAGCAGCCAGGGGACAGGGCGTAATCAGCCCCAGCATTTT	few	TRBV4-3	TRBJ1-5	TRBD1	15
CSAGGSETQYF	TGCAGTGCTGGGGGCTCCGAGACCCAGTACTTC	many	TRBV20-1	TRBJ2-5	NA	11
CASSSDREVVAEAFF	TGTGCCAGCAGTTCGGACAGGGAGGTCGTCGCTGAAGCTTTCTTT	few	TRBV6-2/TRBV6-3	TRBJ1-1	TRBD1	15
CASRGTGEREAFF	TGTGCCAGCAGAGGGACAGGGGAAAGAGAAGCTTTCTTT	NA	TRBV12-3/TRBV12-4	TRBJ1-1	TRBD1	13
CASSLGFMGNTEAFF	TGTGCCAGCAGCTTAGGGTTCATGGGGAACACTGAAGCTTTCTTT	medium-sized	TRBV7-8	TRBJ1-1	NA	15
CASSQDFIADTYEQYF	TGTGCCAGCAGCCAAGATTTTATAGCGGACACCTACGAGCAGTACTTC	NA	TRBV4-2	TRBJ2-7	NA	16
CASSFGPQNEKLFF	TGTGCCAGCAGCTTCGGTCCACAGAATGAAAAACTGTTTTTT	many	TRBV5-6	TRBJ1-4	NA	14
CASSLVLGVRETQYF	TGTGCCAGCAGCTTAGTTTTGGGGGTGAGGGAGACCCAGTACTTC	NA	TRBV7-2	TRBJ2-5	NA	15
CASSSLLDTQYF	TGTGCCAGCAGTTCCCTACTAGATACGCAGTATTTT	few	TRBV28	TRBJ2-3	NA	12
CASSSLGAGDTGELFF	TGCGCCAGCAGCTCCCTCGGAGCGGGAGACACCGGGGAGCTGTTTTTT	NA	TRBV5-1	TRBJ2-2	TRBD2	16
CASSVETDTNYGYTF	TGTGCCAGCAGCGTAGAAACGGATACTAACTATGGCTACACCTTC	few	TRBV9	TRBJ1-2	NA	15
CASSSLASGGPRAEQFF	TGTGCCAGCAGTTCCCTAGCTAGCGGGGGGCCAAGGGCTGAGCAGTTCTTC	few	TRBV6-5	TRBJ2-1	TRBD2	17
CASSVDRGPEKLFF	TGTGCCAGCAGCGTAGACAGGGGGCCGGAAAAACTGTTTTTT	few	TRBV6-5	TRBJ1-4	TRBD1	14
CARQRQLGAGYNEQFF	TGTGCCAGACAACGTCAACTAGGGGCGGGTTACAATGAGCAGTTCTTC	NA	TRBV13	TRBJ2-1	NA	16
CASSRTNTGELFF	TGTGCCAGCAGTCGCACCAACACCGGGGAGCTGTTTTTT	few	TRBV6-5	TRBJ2-2	NA	13
CASAPPSNYNEQFF	TGTGCCAGTGCCCCTCCGAGCAACTACAATGAGCAGTTCTTC	NA	TRBV25-1	TRBJ2-1	NA	14
CASSDMGTVYNEQFF	TGTGCCAGCTCGGACATGGGGACAGTATACAATGAGCAGTTCTTC	NA	TRBV28	TRBJ2-1	TRBD1	15
CASRRGILTDYEQYF	TGTGCCAGCAGAAGAGGGATTCTCACCGACTACGAGCAGTACTTC	NA	TRBV6-2/TRBV6-3	TRBJ2-7	NA	15
CSVVDGGKSEAFF	TGCAGTGTAGTGGATGGAGGGAAGAGTGAAGCTTTCTTT	few	TRBV20-1	TRBJ1-1	NA	13
CASREGTTYQETQYF	TGTGCCAGCAGAGAAGGGACTACCTATCAAGAGACCCAGTACTTC	few	TRBV6-2/TRBV6-3	TRBJ2-5	TRBD2	15
CASSFRLAGATGELFF	TGTGCCAGCAGCTTCCGACTAGCGGGAGCCACCGGGGAGCTGTTTTTT	NA	TRBV3-1	TRBJ2-2	TRBD2	16
CASSLAAGNNEQFF	TGTGCCAGCAGCTTAGCGGCAGGGAATAATGAGCAGTTCTTC	many	TRBV11-2	TRBJ2-1	NA	14
CASSLQYSTNEKLFF	TGTGCCAGCAGCCTTCAGTATTCAACTAATGAAAAACTGTTTTTT	few	TRBV6-5	TRBJ1-4	NA	15
CASRSDGPRPQHF	TGTGCCAGCAGATCGGACGGACCGAGGCCCCAGCATTTT	once	TRBV28	TRBJ1-5	NA	13
CSARDQGAGYNEQFF	TGCAGTGCTAGAGATCAAGGGGCAGGGTACAATGAGCAGTTCTTC	few	TRBV20-1	TRBJ2-1	NA	15
CATSDFVGTNTGELFF	TGTGCCACCAGTGATTTCGTCGGAACGAACACCGGGGAGCTGTTTTTT	NA	TRBV24-1	TRBJ2-2	NA	16
CASSSPIAGSDTQYF	TGTGCCAGCAGCTCCCCGATCGCAGGGTCAGATACGCAGTATTTT	NA	TRBV7-9	TRBJ2-3	NA	15
CASSLTAGGPSTGELFF	TGTGCCAGCAGCCTAACAGCGGGAGGGCCGTCCACCGGGGAGCTGTTTTTT	NA	TRBV7-9	TRBJ2-2	TRBD2	17
CASSWASLNTGELFF	TGTGCCAGCAGTTGGGCTAGCTTAAACACCGGGGAGCTGTTTTTT	NA	TRBV28	TRBJ2-2	NA	15
CASSVEVAGGADTQYF	TGTGCCAGCAGCGTAGAGGTAGCGGGGGGGGCAGATACGCAGTATTTT	NA	TRBV9	TRBJ2-3	TRBD2	16
CSAQRTNTGELFF	TGCAGCGCACAACGGACGAACACCGGGGAGCTGTTTTTT	NA	TRBV29-1	TRBJ2-2	NA	13
CASSLEFTNTGELFF	TGCGCCAGCAGCTTGGAGTTCACGAACACCGGGGAGCTGTTTTTT	NA	TRBV5-1	TRBJ2-2	NA	15
CASSQVTFDEKLFF	TGCGCCAGCAGCCAGGTGACGTTTGATGAAAAACTGTTTTTT	NA	TRBV4-1	TRBJ1-4	NA	14
CASSQARTGEQYF	TGTGCCAGCAGCCAAGCAAGGACCGGCGAGCAGTACTTC	NA	TRBV3-1	TRBJ2-7	NA	13
CAISDRDTQYF	TGTGCCATCAGCGATAGAGATACGCAGTATTTT	few	TRBV10-3	TRBJ2-3	NA	11
CATRSGMGNQPQHF	TGTGCCACCCGAAGTGGGATGGGTAATCAGCCCCAGCATTTT	few	TRBV6-2/TRBV6-3	TRBJ1-5	NA	14
CASSLVGQGFLSGANVLTF	TGCGCCAGCAGCTTGGTCGGACAGGGGTTTTTATCTGGGGCCAACGTCCTGACTTTC	NA	TRBV5-1	TRBJ2-6	TRBD1	19
CASSLVRGGTYNEQFF	TGTGCCAGCAGTTTAGTAAGGGGTGGTACCTACAATGAGCAGTTCTTC	NA	TRBV12-3/TRBV12-4	TRBJ2-1	NA	16
CASSSWTGFFAGELFF	TGTGCCAGCAGCTCCTGGACAGGGTTTTTTGCCGGGGAGCTGTTTTTT	few	TRBV7-9	TRBJ2-2	TRBD1	16
CAWRAQGAGETQYF	TGTGCCTGGAGGGCACAGGGGGCGGGAGAGACCCAGTACTTC	NA	TRBV30	TRBJ2-5	TRBD1	14
CASSLGGTGPSDTQYF	TGTGCCAGCAGCTTAGGGGGGACAGGGCCGTCAGATACGCAGTATTTT	NA	TRBV7-8	TRBJ2-3	TRBD1	16
CASRQGAEKLFF	TGTGCCAGCAGACAGGGGGCGGAAAAACTGTTTTTT	few	TRBV25-1	TRBJ1-4	TRBD1	12
CASSPGQLYQETQYF	TGTGCCAGCAGTCCGGGACAGCTGTACCAAGAGACCCAGTACTTC	NA	TRBV12-3/TRBV12-4	TRBJ2-5	TRBD1	15
CASASGRDTGELFF	TGTGCCAGCGCCAGCGGGAGGGACACCGGGGAGCTGTTTTTT	few	TRBV6-2/TRBV6-3	TRBJ2-2	TRBD2	14
CASSFSTGGYNEQFF	TGTGCCAGCAGCTTTAGTACAGGGGGCTACAATGAGCAGTTCTTC	NA	TRBV7-2	TRBJ2-1	TRBD1	15
CASSPRTSVTDTQYF	TGCGCCAGCAGCCCGCGGACTAGCGTCACAGATACGCAGTATTTT	few	TRBV5-1	TRBJ2-3	TRBD2	15
CSVGLHNEQFF	TGCAGCGTTGGACTGCACAATGAGCAGTTCTTC	few	TRBV29-1	TRBJ2-1	NA	11
CASSLYTSDTGELFF	TGTGCCAGCAGCTTATATACTAGCGACACCGGGGAGCTGTTTTTT	NA	TRBV7-9	TRBJ2-2	TRBD2	15
CASSRLITGELFF	TGTGCCAGCAGCCGATTAATCACCGGGGAGCTGTTTTTT	NA	TRBV7-3	TRBJ2-2	NA	13
CASIGMLSYEQYF	TGTGCCAGCATTGGCATGCTTTCCTACGAGCAGTACTTC	NA	TRBV9	TRBJ2-7	NA	13
CASSQARGPAEAFF	TGTGCCAGCAGCCAGGCGAGGGGGCCAGCTGAAGCTTTCTTT	NA	TRBV14	TRBJ1-1	TRBD1	14
CSVGSSTGEETQYF	TGCAGCGTTGGGTCGTCGACAGGGGAAGAGACCCAGTACTTC	few	TRBV29-1	TRBJ2-5	TRBD1	14
CAWSKGQGVGTEAFF	TGTGCCTGGAGTAAAGGACAGGGAGTAGGGACTGAAGCTTTCTTT	few	TRBV30	TRBJ1-1	TRBD1	15
CASRTGFSGGASDTQYF	TGTGCCAGCAGGACAGGTTTCAGCGGGGGGGCCTCAGATACGCAGTATTTT	few	TRBV12-3/TRBV12-4	TRBJ2-3	TRBD2	17
CASSQDRLGGNTGELFF	TGCGCCAGCAGCCAAGATCGTCTTGGAGGTAACACCGGGGAGCTGTTTTTT	few	TRBV4-3	TRBJ2-2	NA	17
CASRDYRVAFF	TGTGCCAGCAGAGACTACAGGGTAGCTTTCTTT	few	TRBV28	TRBJ1-1	NA	11
CASSRAEEGTDTQYF	TGTGCCAGCAGCCGAGCGGAGGAGGGCACAGATACGCAGTATTTT	NA	TRBV6-5	TRBJ2-3	NA	15